This entry lists 32 T cell receptor beta chains sequenced from one sample in a study of blood T cell repertoires in COVID-19. TCRdb's copy holds only in-frame clones and misses some; the assay was immunoSEQ multiplex PCR. The sample includes approximately 77,000 clones, approximately 88% of them seen just once. Sequencing input: peripheral blood. These receptors came from a woman aged 80 or older with acute or convalescent COVID-19.

The rearrangement links TRBV9 to TRBJ2-3; 7 positions match TRBD1. The CDR3 covers 18 residues. The germline V gene encodes CDR1 SGDLS and CDR2 YYNGEE. The ends lost 2 bases at V and 2 bases at J; junction bases unmatched: 14. The CDR3 region has the DNA TGTGCCAGCAGCGTGGATCCCCCGGGACAGAAAGTCACAGATACGCAGTATTTT. It translates to CASSVDPPGQKVTDTQYF.

This clone has a single count. The chain carries TRBV5-1 and TRBJ2-1, with 9 bases that match TRBD1. The CDR3 covers 16 residues. Germline values: CDR1 SGHRS, CDR2 YFSETQ. V shed 0 bases, J shed 5 bases, and the junction held 6 bases outside the gene matches. CDR3 region: CASSLAGQGPNNEQFF. The CDR3 bases are TGCGCCAGCAGCTTGGCGGGACAGGGCCCTAACAATGAGCAGTTCTTC.

This clone showed up just once. The rearrangement uses TRBV11-1 and TRBJ2-3, with 12 positions matching TRBD1. The CDR3 spans 15 residues. The germline gives CDR1 SGHAT, CDR2 FQDESV (reference sequence). Trimming at V came to 6 bases and at J to 3 bases, leaving 4 bases not matched to a gene. CDR3 DNA sequence: TGTGCCAGCAGGAGGGGACAGGGGGCAACAGATACGCAGTATTTT. It is translated as CASRRGQGATDTQYF.

J is TRBJ1-6 and V is TRBV7-2, with 9 positions matching TRBD1. V lost 2 bases and J lost 7; bases outside the gene matches: 9. This CDR3 contains 17 residues. Germline values: CDR1 SGHTA, CDR2 FQGNSA. As DNA, the CDR3 is TGTGCCAGCAGCTTATTCGTGACAGGGGGAACGAATTCACCCCTCCACTTT. Residues: CASSLFVTGGTNSPLHF.

This clone appeared a single time. V is TRBV10-3 and J is TRBJ2-5, with 7 bases that match TRBD1. The CDR3 contains 15 residues. Per the germline V gene, CDR1 is ENHRY and CDR2 is SYGVKD. V trimming: 11 bases; J trimming: 4 bases; junction bases outside the gene matches: 16. The CDR3 protein is CAASTGDPLGETQYF. DNA of the CDR3: TGTGCCGCCTCAACAGGGGACCCCCTTGGAGAGACCCAGTACTTC.

V usage is TRBV10-3 and J usage is TRBJ2-5; possible D gene TRBD2, 6 bases. Trimming shortened V by 4 bases and J by 5 bases, and 14 bases separated the two germline ends. Germline V gene data show CDR1 as ENHRY and CDR2 as SYGVKD. This CDR3 region has 14 residues. CDR3 bases: TGTGCCATCAGTGGAGGGGCAGGGAGGGAGACCCAGTACTTC. It translates to CAISGGAGRETQYF.

The chain combines TRBV5-1 with TRBJ1-1; possibly TRBD1 for D (6 bases). The CDR3 consists of 16 residues. CDR1 is SGHRS and CDR2 is YFSETQ in the germline V gene. Trimming left V 4 bases short and J 3 bases short, with 19 bases between. CDR3 region: CASSPKLSGADTEAFF. CDR3 bases: TGCGCCAGCAGCCCAAAATTATCAGGGGCGGACACTGAAGCTTTCTTT.

V is TRBV29-1 and J is TRBJ1-3; possible D gene TRBD1, 5 bases. The ends were cut back, 2 bases at V and 2 bases at J, with 10 bases in the middle. Germline CDR1 reads SQVTM; CDR2 reads ANQGSEA. The CDR3 contains 14 residues. The CDR3 is CSVELRAPGNTIYF. The DNA of the CDR3 is TGCAGCGTTGAACTCAGGGCCCCTGGAAACACCATATATTTT.

V usage is TRBV7-9 and J usage is TRBJ1-3, with a tentative D call TRBD1 (6 bases). The germline V gene has CDR1 SEHNR and CDR2 FQNEAQ (reference sequence). The CDR3 runs to 16 residues. V was shortened by 5 bases and J by 4 bases, with 18 bases between the two germline ends. CDR3 bases: TGTGCCAGCAGCCTTCTGGGACAACGTAAAGGAAACACCATATATTTT. It translates to CASSLLGQRKGNTIYF.

The gene calls are TRBV18 and TRBJ1-1; D may be TRBD1 (5 bases). V was cut by 8 bases and J by 0 bases, with 13 bases left in between. Germline CDR1 KGHSH, CDR2 LQKENI. CDR3 size: 14 residues. This chain's CDR3 is CASTGQALNTEAFF. Written as DNA, the CDR3 is TGTGCCAGCACAGGACAAGCCCTGAACACTGAAGCTTTCTTT.

This chain joins TRBV5-6 and TRBJ2-3; TRBD2 agrees at 9 bases. Germline loops: CDR1 SGHDT, CDR2 YYEEEE. The CDR3 loop spans 16 amino acids. V was pared by 5 bases and J by 0 bases, with 7 bases of the junction left unmatched. The CDR3, as DNA: TGTGCCAGCAGAGGAGGACTAGCGCATAGCACAGATACGCAGTATTTT. It translates to CASRGGLAHSTDTQYF.

The CDR3 bases are TGTGCCAGCAGCTTAGGGGTGAGGTCCTACGAGCAGTACTTC. Protein product: CASSLGVRSYEQYF. The chain carries TRBV7-6 and TRBJ2-7; unclear D gene. The CDR3 consists of 14 residues. CDR1 and CDR2 from the germline V gene are SGHVS and FNYEAQ. Trimming stripped 1 base from V and 1 base from J, with 8 bases between.

The genes are TRBV12-5 and TRBJ2-3, with a weak D call TRBD1 (6 bases). The germline V and J ends were trimmed by 5 bases and 2 bases, with 20 bases remaining between them. CDR1 and CDR2 (germline): LGHNT, FRNRAP. CDR3 length: 17 residues. The CDR3 DNA reads TGTGCTAGTGGTCCAGCCGCCTGGACAGCATCCACAGATACGCAGTATTTT. Protein sequence: CASGPAAWTASTDTQYF.

The chain links TRBV5-8 to TRBJ1-1; TRBD1 might be the D (6 bases). Germline V gene lookup returns CDR1 SGHTS and CDR2 YDEGEE. Trimming pared 4 bases from V and 2 bases from J, leaving 15 bases between. The CDR3 is made up of 15 amino acids. The CDR3 loop is CASSRAGTPNTEAFF. In nucleotides, the CDR3 is TGTGCCAGCAGCAGAGCCGGGACACCCAACACTGAAGCTTTCTTT.

The genes are TRBV10-3 and TRBJ2-2; 8 nucleotides line up with TRBD2. The germline V gene has CDR1 ENHRY and CDR2 SYGVKD. V was pared by 8 bases and J by 1 base, with 6 bases of the junction left unmatched. The CDR3 covers 15 residues. In DNA form, the CDR3 reads TGTGCCATCGGGAGGAGCGGGAGGAACACCGGGGAGCTGTTTTTT. Translated: CAIGRSGRNTGELFF.

V is TRBV5-1 and J is TRBJ1-1; 7 bases map to TRBD1. This CDR3 spans 15 amino acids. V shed 0 bases and J 3 bases; nucleotides not matched to a gene: 5. Germline lookup yields CDR1 SGHRS and CDR2 YFSETQ. The CDR3 sequence: CASSLDVRGDTEAFF. CDR3 DNA: TGCGCCAGCAGCTTGGATGTCAGGGGGGACACTGAAGCTTTCTTT.

This chain uses TRBV7-8 with TRBJ2-2; the D is unclear. The CDR3 spans 15 residues. The V gene's germline CDR1 is SGHVS and CDR2 FQNEAQ. The V and J ends lost 5 bases and 6 bases respectively, with 16 bases between them. CDR3 in amino acids: CASSQEVAVAGELFF. CDR3 in DNA: TGTGCCAGCAGCCAAGAGGTGGCCGTCGCCGGGGAGCTGTTTTTT.

The chain has TRBV7-8 and TRBJ2-2, with 9 nucleotides matching TRBD2. Germline V gene sequence: CDR1 SGHVS, CDR2 FQNEAQ. V gave up 3 bases and J gave up 7 bases; unmatched junction bases: 9. The CDR3 runs to 16 residues. Here the CDR3 reads CASSLLGGRAGGELFF. In DNA, the CDR3 is TGTGCCAGCAGCTTGCTCGGCGGGAGGGCCGGCGGGGAGCTGTTTTTT.

V gene TRBV30 combines with J gene TRBJ2-7, with D possibly TRBD1 on 6 matching bases. Germline CDR1 is GTSNPN and CDR2 is SVGIG (reference sequence). V lost 1 base and J 7 bases, leaving 14 bases between the germline ends. CDR3 length: 13 amino acids. CDR3 DNA sequence: TGTGCCTGGAGTGGAGACAGGCTGGGGGAGCAGTACTTC. Encoded protein: CAWSGDRLGEQYF.

The V gene is TRBV15, the J gene TRBJ2-7; TRBD1 is a possible D gene (5 bases). V was clipped by 1 base and J by 0 bases, with 7 bases between them. Germline loops: CDR1 LNHNV, CDR2 YYDKDF (reference sequence). This CDR3 has 14 residues. CDR3 sequence reads: CATSRVGLSYEQYF. CDR3 DNA sequence: TGTGCCACCAGCAGAGTGGGGCTCTCCTACGAGCAGTACTTC. Combining the CDR3 with reference TRBV15 and TRBJ2-7 gives the whole variable domain DAMVIQNPRYQVTQFGKPVTLSCSQTLNHNVMYWYQQKSSQAPKLLFHYYDKDFNNEADTPDNFQSRRPNTSFCFLDIRSPGLGDTAMYLCATSRVGLSYEQYFGPGTRLTVT.

V and J are TRBV28 and TRBJ1-2, with TRBD1 matching 10 bases. The CDR3 covers 15 residues. In germline, CDR1 is MDHEN, CDR2 SYDVKM. V shed 5 bases, J shed 5 bases, and the junction held 8 bases outside the gene matches. CDR3 coding DNA: TGTGCCAGCAGTGTCTGGACAGGGGGTTGGTATGGCTACACCTTC. Translating gives CASSVWTGGWYGYTF.

V gene TRBV10-2 combines with J gene TRBJ2-5; the match to TRBD2 covers 11 bases. The CDR3 extends over 15 amino acids. The germline gives CDR1 WSHSY, CDR2 SAAADI. V was pared by 6 bases and J by 5 bases, with 8 bases of the junction left unmatched. The CDR3 DNA sequence: TGCGCCAGCAGGGGAATACTAGCGGGGGTCGAGACCCAGTACTTC. Translated, it gives CASRGILAGVETQYF.

This chain joins TRBV29-1 and TRBJ1-2; possible D gene TRBD1, 6 bases. This CDR3 is built from 15 residues. The V gene lost 7 bases and the J gene lost 1 base, with 19 bases spanning the gap. The germline V gene encodes CDR1 SQVTM and CDR2 ANQGSEA. The CDR3 loop is CSATLGPGVNYGYTF. In DNA, the CDR3 is TGCAGCGCCACACTAGGGCCAGGGGTTAACTATGGCTACACCTTC.

The chain links TRBV27 to TRBJ1-1, with 7 bases aligning to TRBD1. The CDR3 extends over 14 amino acids. The germline V gene has CDR1 MNHEY and CDR2 SMNVEV (reference sequence). Trimming removed 8 bases from V and 1 base from J; junction bases left unmatched: 7. The CDR3 nucleotides are TGTGCCAGCCTGAGACAGGGAGGGAACACTGAAGCTTTCTTT. Residues: CASLRQGGNTEAFF.

The J gene is TRBJ1-5, the V gene TRBV28; D might be TRBD1 (5 bases). V was clipped by 3 bases and J by 10 bases, with 13 bases between them. The germline gives CDR1 MDHEN, CDR2 SYDVKM. The CDR3 extends over 13 amino acids. DNA for the CDR3: TGTGCCAGCAGTTTTGACAGAAGGCCACCCCAGCATTTT. Its protein product is CASSFDRRPPQHF.

The chain has TRBV15 and TRBJ1-2; D is ambiguous. The CDR3 consists of 13 residues. Germline values: CDR1 LNHNV, CDR2 YYDKDF (reference sequence). V lost 5 bases and J lost 7, with 14 bases in between. The CDR3 DNA reads as TGTGCCACCAGCCAGAGGGTGGTACTTGGCTACACCTTC. Translating gives CATSQRVVLGYTF.

This chain connects TRBV3-1 (or the pseudogene TRBV3-2) to TRBJ1-2; D is unclear. The CDR3 consists of 13 residues. Germline-derived CDR1 and CDR2 are LGHDT and YNNKEL (reference sequence). Trimming removed 4 bases at V and 8 bases at J, with 14 bases between. The CDR3 region has the DNA TGTGCCAGCAGCCGGGTGCAGGATCGGGGCTACACCTTC. It encodes CASSRVQDRGYTF.

The chain carries TRBV21-1 and TRBJ1-4; the table gives TRBD1 as D, unverified against the DNA. TRBV21-1 is flagged as a pseudogene. There are 17 residues in the CDR3. The CDR3 coding sequence is TGTGCCAGCAGCACCACTCTCCGGGACAGGGTTAATGAAAAACTGTTTTTT. It translates to CASSTTLRDRVNEKLFF.

This clone was counted a single time. The chain recombines TRBV25-1 with TRBJ1-1, with D tentatively TRBD1 (6 bases). The CDR3 contains 12 residues. CDR1 and CDR2 (germline): MGHDK, SYGVNS. The V gene lost 6 bases and the J gene lost 8 bases, with 13 bases spanning the gap. DNA of the CDR3: TGTGCCAGCAGCGGGGGGGCCTTCGAAGCTTTCTTT. Translating gives CASSGGAFEAFF.

This clone has only one observation. J is TRBJ2-7 and V is TRBV5-1; D not certain. There are 13 residues in the CDR3. V was pared by 1 base and J by 3 bases, with 8 bases between. Germline-derived CDR1 and CDR2 are SGHRS and YFSETQ. The CDR3 region is CASSLLGDYEQYF. CDR3 nucleotide sequence: TGCGCCAGCAGCTTGCTCGGAGACTACGAGCAGTACTTC.

This rearrangement joins TRBV2 to TRBJ1-6, with D hard to call. The CDR3 is 12 amino acids. Germline values: CDR1 SNHLY, CDR2 FYNNEI. Trimming cost V 11 bases and J 7 bases, with 12 bases left between them. CDR3 bases: TGTGCCTCCCGCGCCTCAAATTCACCCCTCCACTTT. As protein: CASRASNSPLHF.

This clone was counted a single time. Other DNA sequences in this specimen translate into the identical CDR3. The rearrangement uses TRBV4-2 and TRBJ2-7, with a tentative D call TRBD1 (5 bases). The CDR3 is 14 residues long. Germline V gives CDR1 LGHNA, CDR2 YNFKEQ. Trimming took off 1 base at V and 3 bases at J, with 10 bases between the two ends. The CDR3 here is CASSQVGLGYEQYF. The CDR3 DNA is TGTGCCAGCAGCCAAGTGGGGCTAGGCTACGAGCAGTACTTC.